A selection of T cell receptor beta chains follows, all from one sample in a study of human T cells and chemical hapten exposure. TCRdb called the RACE reads again in MiXCR, with one record for every CDR3 protein. The repertoire holds roughly 180,000 distinct CDR3 sequences, with approximately 20% as singletons. Sequencing was performed on whole blood, taken in connection with sensitization to the hapten diphenylcyclopropenone (DPC). The receptor set was obtained from a woman between 45 and 60 years old with alopecia areata. Some clones in this sample may be carry-over from other donors' samples. Each CDR3 is given with its conserved first and last residue. D genes are given only for firm matches. Size tells how often a clone was seen (once, few, many) or the class of an expanded clone, and some rows leave it out.

v_call,j_call,clone_size,d_call,cdr3_aa,cdr3_nt
TRBV9,TRBJ2-1,few,TRBD2,CASSVIASGRNEQFF,TGTGCCAGCAGCGTAATCGCTAGCGGGAGGAATGAGCAGTTCTTC
TRBV29-1,TRBJ2-5,few,TRBD1,CSDAGTEGGTQYF,TGCAGCGATGCCGGGACAGAAGGCGGGACCCAGTACTTC
TRBV5-1,TRBJ2-2,NA,NA,CASSRLSTGELFF,TGCGCCAGCAGCCGCCTCAGCACCGGGGAGCTGTTTTTT
TRBV29-1,TRBJ2-1,NA,TRBD2,CSVLAGDSYNEQFF,TGCAGCGTCTTAGCGGGAGACAGCTACAATGAGCAGTTCTTC
TRBV5-6,TRBJ1-6,NA,TRBD1,CASSNTGGFIDPSYNSPLHF,TGTGCCAGCAGCAATACAGGGGGTTTTATCGATCCGTCCTATAATTCACCCCTCCACTTT
TRBV12-3/TRBV12-4,TRBJ2-3,NA,TRBD2,CASSLRLAGQSTDTQYF,TGTGCCAGCAGTTTAAGACTAGCGGGACAAAGCACAGATACGCAGTATTTT
TRBV15,TRBJ2-1,few,NA,CATRGDGSLRNEQFF,TGTGCCACCAGAGGGGACGGGAGTCTGCGGAATGAGCAGTTCTTC
TRBV7-3,TRBJ2-3,NA,TRBD2,CASSRRTSGRGDTQYF,TGTGCCAGCAGCCGACGGACTAGCGGGAGAGGGGATACGCAGTATTTT
TRBV28,TRBJ2-7,once,TRBD1,CASSPWGTGSLEQYF,TGTGCCAGCAGTCCGTGGGGGACAGGGTCCCTCGAGCAGTACTTC
TRBV15,TRBJ1-4,many,NA,CATSAAGEALIRNEKLFF,TGTGCCACCAGCGCTGCCGGGGAGGCTTTAATAAGGAATGAAAAACTGTTTTTT
TRBV29-1,TRBJ2-2,few,TRBD2,CSVGTGGGTGELFF,TGCAGCGTGGGGACGGGCGGGGGCACCGGGGAGCTGTTTTTT
TRBV29-1,TRBJ2-5,NA,TRBD1,CSVARDRVGAETQYF,TGCAGCGTGGCCCGGGACAGGGTGGGTGCAGAGACCCAGTACTTC
TRBV6-5,TRBJ1-2,NA,TRBD1,CASSLRDRQGYTF,TGTGCCAGCAGCCTCCGGGACAGACAAGGCTACACCTTC
TRBV10-3,TRBJ1-1,NA,NA,CAIKMEGDGVAFF,TGTGCCATCAAAATGGAAGGGGACGGAGTAGCTTTCTTT
TRBV30,TRBJ2-7,many,NA,CAWSRGIAYEQYF,TGTGCCTGGAGCAGGGGCATAGCCTACGAGCAGTACTTC
TRBV5-1,TRBJ2-7,NA,NA,CASSLISRDEQYF,TGCGCCAGCAGCTTGATCTCCCGCGACGAGCAGTACTTC
TRBV12-3/TRBV12-4,TRBJ2-3,NA,NA,CASSLSGRGNTQYF,TGTGCCAGCAGTTTATCGGGGAGGGGGAATACGCAGTATTTT
TRBV3-1,TRBJ1-1,NA,NA,CASSQADRSAEAFF,TGTGCCAGCAGCCAAGCTGACAGGAGCGCTGAAGCTTTCTTT
TRBV6-5,TRBJ2-7,few,TRBD2,CASSQGLAGAGQYF,TGTGCCAGCAGCCAGGGACTAGCGGGAGCTGGGCAGTACTTC
TRBV6-2/TRBV6-3,TRBJ2-2,few,NA,CASSPARGPGELFF,TGTGCCAGCAGTCCCGCGAGGGGCCCCGGGGAGCTGTTTTTT
TRBV7-3,TRBJ2-1,NA,TRBD2,CASSLWGQASSGSYCNEQFF,TGTGCCAGCAGCTTATGGGGACAGGCATCTAGCGGGAGCTACTGCAATGAGCAGTTCTTC
TRBV20-1,TRBJ2-1,NA,TRBD1,CSALSQGARRNEQFF,TGCAGTGCGTTATCACAGGGGGCGAGGAGGAATGAGCAGTTCTTC
TRBV27,TRBJ2-3,NA,NA,CASSLMGAPNTQYF,TGTGCCAGCAGTTTAATGGGGGCCCCGAATACGCAGTATTTT
TRBV12-3/TRBV12-4,TRBJ1-2,NA,NA,CASTATGPYGYTF,TGTGCCAGCACCGCGACTGGGCCTTATGGCTACACCTTC
TRBV5-1,TRBJ2-1,few,NA,CASSLGRDFYNEQFF,TGCGCCAGCAGCTTGGGACGGGATTTCTACAATGAGCAGTTCTTC
TRBV20-1,TRBJ2-1,many,TRBD2,CSARPLAGGPYEQFF,TGCAGTGCTAGACCACTAGCGGGAGGGCCGTATGAGCAGTTCTTC
TRBV20-1,TRBJ2-5,NA,NA,CSARPQETQYF,TGCAGTGCTAGACCACAAGAGACCCAGTACTTC
TRBV25-1,TRBJ2-1,few,NA,CASSEWRNEQFF,TGTGCCAGCAGTGAGTGGCGGAACGAGCAGTTCTTC
TRBV20-1,TRBJ1-1,few,TRBD1,CSAPGQGDTEAFF,TGCAGTGCACCGGGACAGGGGGACACTGAAGCTTTCTTT
TRBV6-5,TRBJ2-1,NA,TRBD2,CASSLSGNVYNEQFF,TGTGCCAGCAGTCTTAGCGGGAATGTGTACAATGAGCAGTTCTTC
TRBV29-1,TRBJ2-3,NA,NA,CSVETTGTDTQYF,TGCAGCGTTGAGACGACAGGTACAGATACGCAGTATTTT
TRBV27,TRBJ1-6,few,TRBD1,CASSFGGGQGNSPLHF,TGTGCCAGCAGTTTCGGTGGGGGACAGGGGAATTCACCCCTCCACTTT
TRBV19,TRBJ2-3,many,TRBD1,CASSPGQYTDTQYF,TGTGCCAGTAGCCCGGGACAGTACACAGATACGCAGTATTTT
TRBV14,TRBJ1-1,NA,NA,CASSQFTRISDFMNTEAFF,TGTGCCAGCAGCCAATTTACCCGGATATCCGACTTTATGAACACTGAAGCTTTCTTT
TRBV29-1,TRBJ2-1,NA,NA,CSVGVNRGPGWGNEQFF,TGCAGCGTGGGGGTGAACCGGGGCCCCGGTTGGGGCAATGAGCAGTTCTTC
TRBV10-3,TRBJ2-7,few,NA,CATRQDSYEQYF,TGTGCCACCAGACAGGATTCCTACGAGCAGTACTTC